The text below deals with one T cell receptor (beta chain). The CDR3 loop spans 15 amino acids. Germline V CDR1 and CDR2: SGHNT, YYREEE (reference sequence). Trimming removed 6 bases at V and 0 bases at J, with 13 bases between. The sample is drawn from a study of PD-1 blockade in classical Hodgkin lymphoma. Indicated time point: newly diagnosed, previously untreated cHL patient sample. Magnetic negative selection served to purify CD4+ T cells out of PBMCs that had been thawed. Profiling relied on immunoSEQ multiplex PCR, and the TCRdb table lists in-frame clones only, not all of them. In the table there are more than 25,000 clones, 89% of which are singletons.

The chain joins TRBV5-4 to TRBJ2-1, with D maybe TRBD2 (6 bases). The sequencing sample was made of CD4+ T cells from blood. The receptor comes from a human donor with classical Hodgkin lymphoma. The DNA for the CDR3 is TGTGCCAGCACTAGCGACCCTAGCTCCTACAATGAGCAGTTCTTC. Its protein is CASTSDPSSYNEQFF.